This record covers a single T cell receptor beta chain. This entry comes from a study of blood T cell repertoires in COVID-19. Study overall: Material from acute and convalescent COVID-19 was sourced from the United States, Italy and Spain. T cells, B-cell-depleted T cells, or PBMCs supplied cDNA or gDNA.

Per the study methods: The assay estimated nucleated cells by amplifying reference gene primers. TCRdb's table, derived via immunoSEQ multiplex PCR, lists solely in-frame clones and lacks some. The DNA gave D and trimming, while V, J and clone size come from that table. The data show some 140,000 clones, with around 79% seen just once and over 15% held by the top ten. Germline CDR1 and CDR2: SNHLY and FYNNEI. There are 17 residues in the CDR3. The V end lost 2 bases, the J end lost 2 bases, and 16 bases lay between the germline ends. The sequencing input was peripheral blood. V gene TRBV2 combines with J gene TRBJ2-1; TRBD1 might be the D (7 bases). The source of this sequence is a man at least 80 years old with acute or convalescent COVID-19. Here the CDR3 reads CASSEPAGRGAYNEQFF. Here the CDR3 DNA reads TGTGCCAGCAGTGAACCCGCAGGCAGGGGGGCCTACAATGAGCAGTTCTTC.